The 8 T cell receptor beta chains in this list originate from one sample, sequenced in a study of T-cell reconstitution after alpha-beta-depleted transplantation in children. The library targeted TCRbeta and was prepared with unique molecular identifiers. TCRdb re-analysed the PCR reads in MiXCR, keeping a single row per CDR3 protein. Of fewer than 130,000 distinct CDR3 sequences in the sample, around 10% were seen once. Source: PBMCs from the stem cell graft donor, taken from the stem cell graft. The origin of the receptors is a human donor who donated a stem cell graft to a child with acute lymphoblastic leukemia.

V and J are TRBV29-1 and TRBJ2-3; D tentatively fits TRBD1 or TRBD2 (5 bases each). This CDR3 region has 13 residues. The V end lost 4 bases, the J end lost 1 base, and 9 bases lay between the germline ends. Germline V CDR1 and CDR2: SQVTM, ANQGSEA. CDR3 loop: CSVVGVGTDTQYF. Here the CDR3 DNA reads TGCAGCGTTGTGGGGGTCGGCACAGATACGCAGTATTTT.

This clonotype was observed many times. This chain joins TRBV6-1 and TRBJ2-7; D is perhaps TRBD1 (6 bases). From germline, CDR1 is MNHNS and CDR2 SASEGT. This CDR3 is 13 amino acids long. The germline V and J ends were trimmed by 6 bases and 3 bases, with 12 bases remaining between them. CDR3 sequence reads: CASRLRQDYEQYF. CDR3 nucleotides: TGTGCCAGCAGACTTAGACAGGACTACGAGCAGTACTTC.

Concerning this clonotype: Since a much larger clone is just one base distant, this may be a read error. The V gene is TRBV14, the J gene TRBJ2-1; no reliable D call. Germline-derived CDR1 and CDR2 are SGHDN and FVKESK. CDR3 size: 15 residues. V was clipped by 8 bases and J by 11 bases, with 25 bases between them. CDR3 amino acids: CASGPGRPREDKQFF. CDR3 nucleotide sequence: TGTGCCAGCGGTCCAGGCAGGCCCAGAGAGGATAAGCAGTTCTTC.

This clonotype was seen at least ten times. The chain links TRBV10-2 to TRBJ2-3; the D gene is possibly TRBD2 (5 bases). Trimming took 3 bases from V and 1 from J, leaving 8 bases between them. The germline gives CDR1 WSHSY, CDR2 SAAADI. CDR3 size: 14 residues. In DNA, the CDR3 is TGCGCCAGCAGTGAAAAGCGGCGCACAGATACGCAGTATTTT. It translates to CASSEKRRTDTQYF.

This clonotype showed up many times. CDR3 DNA: TGTGCTGGTGGGGAGTCCATCTCTGGAAACACCATATATTTT. It is translated as CAGGESISGNTIYF. This chain links TRBV6-1 with TRBJ1-3; D not certain. This CDR3 comprises 14 residues. Germline V gene sequence: CDR1 MNHNS, CDR2 SASEGT.

This clonotype was seen ten or more times. The chain couples TRBV6-5 to TRBJ2-2; D gene ambiguous. CDR3 length equals 17 residues. Trimming took 2 bases from V and 4 from J, leaving 17 bases between them. Germline CDR1 reads MNHEY; CDR2 reads SVGAGI. The CDR3 sequence is CASSYNLHPQATGELFF. As DNA, the CDR3 is TGTGCCAGCAGTTACAATCTACACCCCCAGGCCACCGGGGAGCTGTTTTTT.

This clonotype occurred a few times. J is TRBJ2-5 and V is TRBV3-1; TRBD1 matches at 9 bases. The germline V gene encodes CDR1 LGHDT and CDR2 YNNKEL (reference sequence). CDR3 size: 14 residues. Germline trimming cut 3 bases from V and 4 bases from J; bases unmatched to any gene: 3. CDR3 nucleotides: TGTGCCAGCAGCCACCAGGACAGGGGAGAGACCCAGTACTTC. Amino acids: CASSHQDRGETQYF.

Regarding this clonotype: A much larger clonotype is one base distant, so this may be a read error. This chain connects TRBV20-1 to TRBJ1-4; 9 bases are a match to TRBD1. Trimming cost V 6 bases and J 7 bases; bases outside gene matches: 3. Per germline, CDR1 DFQATT and CDR2 SNEGSKA (reference sequence). CDR3 size: 12 residues. In DNA, the CDR3 is TGCAGTGCGGACAGGGGTTTTGAAAAACTGTTTTTT. Its protein product is CSADRGFEKLFF.